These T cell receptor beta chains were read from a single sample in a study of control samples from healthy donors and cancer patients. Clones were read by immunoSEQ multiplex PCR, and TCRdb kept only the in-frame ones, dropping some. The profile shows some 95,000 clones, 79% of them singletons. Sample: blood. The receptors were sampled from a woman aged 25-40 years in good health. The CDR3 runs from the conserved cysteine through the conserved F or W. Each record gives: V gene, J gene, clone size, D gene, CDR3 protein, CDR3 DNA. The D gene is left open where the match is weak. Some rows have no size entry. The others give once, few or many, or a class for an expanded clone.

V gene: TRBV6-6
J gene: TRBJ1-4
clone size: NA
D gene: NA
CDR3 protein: CASSDLGHGEKLFF
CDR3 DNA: TGTGCCAGCAGCGACCTGGGCCATGGTGAAAAACTGTTTTTT

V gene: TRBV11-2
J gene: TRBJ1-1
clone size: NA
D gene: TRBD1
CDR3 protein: CASSLGQGIGEAFF
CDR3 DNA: TGTGCCAGCAGCCTTGGACAGGGGATCGGTGAAGCTTTCTTT

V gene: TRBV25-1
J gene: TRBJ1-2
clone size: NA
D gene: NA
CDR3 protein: CASSPHGPSYGYTF
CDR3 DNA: TGTGCCAGCAGTCCCCATGGGCCGTCGTATGGCTACACCTTC

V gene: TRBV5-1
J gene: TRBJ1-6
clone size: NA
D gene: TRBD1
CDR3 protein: CASSPSTGGVNNSPLHF
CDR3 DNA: TGCGCCAGCAGCCCTTCGACAGGGGGCGTCAATAATTCACCCCTCCACTTT

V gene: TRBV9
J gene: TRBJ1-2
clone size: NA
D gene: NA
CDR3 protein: CASSENYGYTF
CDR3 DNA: TGTGCCAGCAGCGAAAACTATGGCTACACCTTC

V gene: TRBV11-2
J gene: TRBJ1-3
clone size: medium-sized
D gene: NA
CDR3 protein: CASSFPAVGENTIYF
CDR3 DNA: TGTGCCAGCAGCTTCCCCGCAGTCGGAGAAAACACCATATATTTT

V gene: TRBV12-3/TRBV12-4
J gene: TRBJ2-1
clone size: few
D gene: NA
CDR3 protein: CASSQAGFNEQFF
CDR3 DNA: TGTGCCAGCAGCCAGGCGGGGTTCAATGAGCAGTTCTTC

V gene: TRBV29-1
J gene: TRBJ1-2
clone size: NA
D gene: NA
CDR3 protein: CSASDPNYGYTF
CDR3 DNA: TGCAGCGCCTCGGATCCTAACTATGGCTACACCTTC

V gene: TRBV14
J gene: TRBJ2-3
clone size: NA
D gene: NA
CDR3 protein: CASSQDEGRTDTQYF
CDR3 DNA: TGTGCCAGCAGCCAAGATGAGGGGCGCACAGATACGCAGTATTTT

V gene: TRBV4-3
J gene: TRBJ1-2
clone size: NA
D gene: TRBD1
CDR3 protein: CASSQETGGYGNYGYTF
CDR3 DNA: TGCGCCAGCAGCCAAGAAACAGGGGGCTATGGTAACTATGGCTACACCTTC

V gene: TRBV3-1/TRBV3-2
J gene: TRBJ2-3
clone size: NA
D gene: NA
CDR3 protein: CASSQQGKSTDTQYF
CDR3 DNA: TGTGCCAGCAGCCAGCAGGGGAAAAGCACAGATACGCAGTATTTT

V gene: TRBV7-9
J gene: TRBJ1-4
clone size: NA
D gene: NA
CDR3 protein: CASSPLRFSGLDEKLFF
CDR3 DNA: TGTGCCAGCAGCCCTCTTAGGTTTTCGGGGTTGGATGAAAAACTGTTTTTT

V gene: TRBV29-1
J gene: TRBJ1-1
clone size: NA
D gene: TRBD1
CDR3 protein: CSVPRDRGAFF
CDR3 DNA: TGCAGCGTGCCCCGGGACAGAGGAGCTTTCTTT

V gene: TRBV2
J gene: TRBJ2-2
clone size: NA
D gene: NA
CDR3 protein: CASRYADNGGELFF
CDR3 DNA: TGTGCCAGCAGATACGCTGACAACGGCGGGGAGCTGTTTTTT

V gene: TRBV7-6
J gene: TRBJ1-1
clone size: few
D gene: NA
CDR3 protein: CASSLATDVKTEAFF
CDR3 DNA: TGTGCCAGCAGCTTAGCAACGGACGTAAAAACTGAAGCTTTCTTT

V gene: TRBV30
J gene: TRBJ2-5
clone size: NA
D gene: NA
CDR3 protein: CAWSVRGGPTQYF
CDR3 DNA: TGTGCCTGGAGTGTACGAGGGGGTCCGACCCAGTACTTC

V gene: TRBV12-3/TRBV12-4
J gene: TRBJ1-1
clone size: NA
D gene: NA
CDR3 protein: CASASGMNTEAFF
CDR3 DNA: TGTGCCAGTGCCTCGGGGATGAACACTGAAGCTTTCTTT

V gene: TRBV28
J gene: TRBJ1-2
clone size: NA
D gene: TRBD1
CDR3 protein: CASSSPGTGGYYGYTF
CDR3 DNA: TGTGCCAGCAGTTCTCCCGGGACAGGGGGCTACTATGGCTACACCTTC

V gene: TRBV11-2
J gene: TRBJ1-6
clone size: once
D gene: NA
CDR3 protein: CASSLGLPYNSPLHF
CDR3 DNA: TGTGCCAGCAGCTTAGGTCTACCCTATAATTCACCCCTCCACTTT

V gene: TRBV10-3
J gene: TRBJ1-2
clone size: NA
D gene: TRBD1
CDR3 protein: CAISGARIRGLDYGYTF
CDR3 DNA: TGTGCCATCAGTGGTGCTAGAATCAGGGGGTTAGACTATGGCTACACCTTC

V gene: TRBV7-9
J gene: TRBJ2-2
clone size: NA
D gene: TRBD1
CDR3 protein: CASRYRDRDPEYSGELFF
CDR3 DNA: TGTGCCAGCAGGTACCGGGACAGGGACCCGGAATACAGCGGGGAGCTGTTTTTT

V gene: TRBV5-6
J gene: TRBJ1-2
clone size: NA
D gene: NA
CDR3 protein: CASSLWGGFGYTF
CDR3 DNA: TGTGCCAGCAGCCTTTGGGGGGGTTTTGGCTACACCTTC

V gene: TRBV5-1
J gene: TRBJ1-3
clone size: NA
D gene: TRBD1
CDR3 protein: CASSPRTGTGNTIYF
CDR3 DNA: TGCGCCAGCAGCCCACGGACAGGGACTGGAAACACCATATATTTT

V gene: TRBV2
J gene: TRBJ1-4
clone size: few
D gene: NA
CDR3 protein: CASSEGPGESEKLFF
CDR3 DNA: TGTGCCAGCAGTGAAGGGCCGGGGGAATCCGAAAAACTGTTTTTT

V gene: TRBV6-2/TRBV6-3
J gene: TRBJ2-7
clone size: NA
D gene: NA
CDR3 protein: CASSSGRDYYEQYF
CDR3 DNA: TGTGCCAGCAGCAGTGGCAGGGATTACTACGAGCAGTACTTC

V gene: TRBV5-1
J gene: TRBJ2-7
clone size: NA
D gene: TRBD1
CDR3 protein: CASSGTGGFNEQYF
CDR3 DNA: TGCGCCAGCAGCGGGACAGGGGGCTTCAACGAGCAGTACTTC

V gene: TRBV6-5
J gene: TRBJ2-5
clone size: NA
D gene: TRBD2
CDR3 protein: CASGLARETQYF
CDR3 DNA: TGTGCCAGCGGACTAGCGCGGGAGACCCAGTACTTC

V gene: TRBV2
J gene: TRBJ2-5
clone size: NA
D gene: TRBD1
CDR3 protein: CASTLGQGAGETQYF
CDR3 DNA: TGTGCCAGCACCTTAGGACAGGGGGCTGGAGAGACCCAGTACTTC

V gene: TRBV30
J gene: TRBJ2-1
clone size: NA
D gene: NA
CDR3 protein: CAWTLGSTNNEQFF
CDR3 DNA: TGTGCCTGGACTCTGGGGTCTACAAACAATGAGCAGTTCTTC

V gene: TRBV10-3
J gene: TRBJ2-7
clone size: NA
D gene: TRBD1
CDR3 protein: CAITDRGHEQYF
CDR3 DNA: TGTGCCATCACAGACAGGGGGCACGAGCAGTACTTC

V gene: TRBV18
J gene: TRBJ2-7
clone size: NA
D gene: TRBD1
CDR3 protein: CASSPGPGQGPYEQYF
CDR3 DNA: TGTGCCAGCTCACCTGGACCGGGACAGGGCCCCTACGAGCAGTACTTC